The rows below give T cell receptor beta chains drawn from one sample of a study of T cell repertoires in cytomegalovirus infection. TCRdb ran MiXCR on the reads and lists one entry per CDR3 protein. This sample has fewer than 400,000 distinct CDR3 sequences, with over 15% found just once. The sequenced sample consisted of PBMCs. The receptors here all came from a human donor in good health (CMV status not recorded). Some clones in this sample may be carry-over from other donors' samples. Each CDR3 is given with its conserved first and last residue. Fields, in order: V gene, CDR3 protein.

TRBV28,CASSLYSGGTTSTDTQYF
TRBV12-3/TRBV12-4,CASSPSPTGFYGYTF
TRBV7-8,CASSSEAVKNTGELFF
TRBV11-2,CASSTGTPNNEQFF
TRBV2,CANAPGQSTDTQYF
TRBV6-2/TRBV6-3,CASSYSIGELFF
TRBV14,CASSQGQSGQPQHF
TRBV20-1,CSAYAGGRDTQYF
TRBV12-3/TRBV12-4,CASTPQGLGTEAFF
TRBV20-1,CSARDSSRQNEQFF
TRBV7-6,CASSLTGTNTGELFF
TRBV6-2/TRBV6-3,CASSLSGISYNEQFF
TRBV27,CASSPEGLAGGGSTDTQYF